Sequencing of this T cell receptor (beta chain) was carried out in a study of Tregs in tolerant kidney transplant recipients. Background on the study: Mixed chimerism was transient after nonmyeloablative marrow transplants from related graft donors.

Broader study findings: Activated donor B cell expansion appeared to reveal the most relevant donor-specific TCRbeta repertoire. For some patients, primers changed over time, blocking nucleotide-level comparison.

This clone came up once. Its antigen is unidentified. Here immunoSEQ multiplex PCR was the method, and the copy in TCRdb shows in-frame clones only, minus some. The data hold about 94,000 clones, with 80% to 95% observed a single time. CD4+CD25+CD127- Tregs, CD4+CD25- non-Tregs, CD4 and CD8 cells were sorted. Germline CDR1 and CDR2: SGHTA and FQGNSA. The CDR3 extends over 14 amino acids. The V end lost 4 bases, the J end lost 2 bases, and 11 bases lay between the germline ends. The sequence came from a human donor who received a combined kidney and bone marrow transplant. The sample in question was CD4+ T cells from blood, obtained before the transplant. The chain uses TRBV7-2 and TRBJ2-5; D might be TRBD2 (5 bases). The CDR3 region is CASSYGRVQETQYF. CDR3 DNA: TGTGCCAGCAGCTATGGGCGGGTTCAAGAGACCCAGTACTTC.